The TCR beta chain described here comes from a study of beta chain features in type 1 diabetes. With 1 base removed from V and 5 bases from J, the gap between germline ends came to 7 bases. This CDR3 has 13 residues. Germline lookup yields CDR1 SGHTA and CDR2 FQGNSA. Study-level results: A moderate, significant TCRB CDR3 shortening appeared in type 1 diabetes across four CD4+ subsets. VDJ junctions from patients with type 1 diabetes contained fewer insertions and more deletions. Patients' naive, central memory and Treg TCRB repertoires seemed closer to one another than those of healthy donors. The analysis here could not establish whether HLA type shapes TCRB rearrangement.

Of the isolated RNA, all was reverse transcribed, and so the sequenced material was expressed TCRB transcripts. Assay: immunoSEQ multiplex PCR; the TCRdb copy retains only in-frame clones and omits some. The table has roughly 240,000 clones, approximately 70% seen once. Worth noting for this clone: Its target is not known.

The material sequenced was naive CD4+ T cells from blood. The receptor was derived from a man younger than 45 in good health. The rearrangement uses TRBV7-2 and TRBJ2-3; a weak D match, TRBD2 (5 bases). The CDR3 DNA sequence: TGTGCCAGCAGCTTAGATCGGGAAGATACGCAGTATTTT. It encodes CASSLDREDTQYF. Full variable domain (missing parts from reference TRBV7-2 and TRBJ2-3): GAGVSQSPSNKVTEKGKDVELRCDPISGHTALYWYRQSLGQGLEFLIYFQGNSAPDKSGLPSDRFSAERTGGSVSTLTIQRTQQEDSAVYLCASSLDREDTQYFGPGTRLTVL.